One and the same sample provided the 17 T cell receptor beta chains below, sequenced in a study of neoadjuvant anti-PD-1 for oral cavity cancer. TCRdb's table, derived via immunoSEQ multiplex PCR, lists solely in-frame clones and lacks some. The sample carries roughly 15,000 clones, 60% to 80% recorded once. The starting material was PBMCs, obtained before nivolumab (anti-PD-1) treatment. The receptors derive from a person between 35 and 79 years old with oral cavity squamous cell carcinoma.

This clone was counted only a few times. This chain joins TRBV19 and TRBJ2-7; 9 nucleotides match TRBD1. This CDR3 comprises 15 residues. With 6 bases clipped from V and 5 bases from J, the junction kept 11 bases outside the gene matches. Germline V gives CDR1 LNHDA, CDR2 SQIVND (reference sequence). In DNA, the CDR3 is TGTGCCAGTAGCGAATCCGGGACAGGGTCCGACGAGCAGTACTTC. Translation gives CASSESGTGSDEQYF.

This clone was observed a few times. The rearrangement links TRBV10-1 to TRBJ2-1; 8 bases line up with TRBD2. Germline CDR1 and CDR2: WNHNN and SYGVQD (reference sequence). The CDR3 contains 14 residues. The J segment lost 9 bases and the V segment lost 5 bases, leaving 9 bases of the junction unmatched. CDR3 in amino acids: CASSTGTRGSEQFF. CDR3 coding DNA: TGCGCCAGCAGTACCGGGACTAGGGGAAGTGAGCAGTTCTTC.

This clone was observed a single time. The chain carries TRBV9 and TRBJ2-5, with a tentative D call TRBD1 (5 bases). The V gene lost 2 bases and the J gene lost 0 bases, with 8 bases spanning the gap. From germline, CDR1 is SGDLS and CDR2 YYNGEE. The CDR3 is made up of 14 amino acids. CDR3 residues: CASSVQGYQETQYF. The CDR3 DNA sequence: TGTGCCAGCAGCGTCCAGGGCTACCAAGAGACCCAGTACTTC.

This rearrangement joins TRBV10-3 to TRBJ2-2; D is uncertain. V shed 2 bases and J shed 7 bases, with 2 bases lying between them. From germline, CDR1 is ENHRY and CDR2 SYGVKD. The CDR3 is made up of 11 amino acids. The CDR3 bases are TGTGCCATCAGTGAGGGCGGGGAGCTGTTTTTT. It codes for CAISEGGELFF.

The chain couples TRBV9 to TRBJ2-1; 9 bases line up with TRBD1. The J segment lost 8 bases and the V segment lost 0 bases, leaving 9 bases of the junction unmatched. CDR1 SGDLS and CDR2 YYNGEE come from the germline V gene. CDR3 length: 16 amino acids. In DNA, the CDR3 is TGTGCCAGCAGCGTAGCGGCGACAGGGGGTCAGGATGAGCAGTTCTTC. Its translation: CASSVAATGGQDEQFF.

This chain uses TRBV4-2 with TRBJ1-1; D might be TRBD1 (5 bases). V was cut by 3 bases and J by 1 base, with 15 bases left in between. Germline CDR1 is LGHNA and CDR2 is YNFKEQ. The CDR3 is 16 residues long. The CDR3 bases are TGTGCCAGCAGCCAGCCGCGGGACCAGCCGAACACTGAAGCTTTCTTT. Translation: CASSQPRDQPNTEAFF.

The V call is TRBV6-5, the J call TRBJ2-5; 7 bases match TRBD2. CDR1 is MNHEY, CDR2 SVGAGI, per germline. The junction had 2 bases not matched to a gene; V was cut back by 0 bases and J by 7 bases. The CDR3 is 13 residues long. The CDR3 coding sequence is TGTGCCAGCAGTTACTCGAGGGAGGGGACCCAGTACTTC. This sequence encodes CASSYSREGTQYF.

The V call is TRBV29-1, the J call TRBJ1-1; unclear D gene. Germline assignment: CDR1 SQVTM and CDR2 ANQGSEA. The CDR3 length is 13 residues. V shed 0 bases and J shed 2 bases, with 7 bases lying between them. In DNA, the CDR3 is TGCAGCGTTGAAGAGACCGAAAACACTGAAGCTTTCTTT. Protein: CSVEETENTEAFF.

The chain carries TRBV2 and TRBJ2-5, with unresolved D. The germline V and J ends were trimmed by 8 bases and 3 bases, with 16 bases remaining between them. Germline values: CDR1 SNHLY, CDR2 FYNNEI. This CDR3 region has 14 residues. The CDR3 sequence: CASGRANIEETQYF. The DNA for the CDR3 is TGTGCCAGCGGAAGGGCTAACATCGAAGAGACCCAGTACTTC.

J is TRBJ1-4 and V is TRBV19; D is unclear. Per germline, CDR1 LNHDA and CDR2 SQIVND (reference sequence). The CDR3 runs 15 residues. Trimming stripped 3 bases from V and 0 bases from J, with 8 bases between. Here the CDR3 DNA reads TGTGCCAGTAGTATGGGAGTTGCAACTAATGAAAAACTGTTTTTT. Translation: CASSMGVATNEKLFF.

The genes are TRBV4-1 and TRBJ2-1, with 12 nucleotides matching TRBD1. The V gene end was trimmed by 1 base and the J gene end by 6 bases; junction bases not matched to a gene: 7. Germline CDR1 is MGHRA and CDR2 is YSYEKL. This CDR3 comprises 17 residues. The CDR3 here is CASSQVAGTGGFNEQFF. As DNA, the CDR3 is TGCGCCAGCAGCCAAGTGGCCGGGACAGGGGGCTTCAATGAGCAGTTCTTC.

The chain recombines TRBV2 with TRBJ2-2; 9 nucleotides line up with TRBD2. The J segment lost 2 bases and the V segment lost 6 bases, leaving 7 bases of the junction unmatched. The CDR3 spans 16 residues. Germline V lookup: CDR1 SNHLY, CDR2 FYNNEI. The CDR3 nucleotides are TGTGCCAGCAGGCCCGACCTAGCGGGAAACACCGGGGAGCTGTTTTTT. Translating it yields CASRPDLAGNTGELFF.

This clone was counted only a few times. This rearrangement joins TRBV10-3 to TRBJ2-7; 7 bases are shared with TRBD1. The germline V gene has CDR1 ENHRY and CDR2 SYGVKD. The length of the CDR3 is 14 residues. Germline trimming cut 10 bases from V and 1 base from J; bases unmatched to any gene: 10. The DNA of the CDR3 is TGTGCCACCGGCGGAATCAGGGGGTCCTACGAGCAGTACTTC. Its protein product is CATGGIRGSYEQYF.

V usage is TRBV6-1 and J usage is TRBJ2-5; D gene uncertain. V was cut by 6 bases and J by 1 base, with 9 bases left in between. The CDR3 spans 13 residues. The germline V gene has CDR1 MNHNS and CDR2 SASEGT. For the CDR3, the DNA is TGTGCCAGCAGGATACTACTCCAAGAGACCCAGTACTTC. Residues: CASRILLQETQYF.

This chain links TRBV11-2 with TRBJ2-7; either TRBD1 or TRBD2 may fit D (5 bases each). The CDR3 is 13 residues long. Germline CDR1 reads SGHAT; CDR2 reads FQNNGV. Trimming cost V 6 bases and J 6 bases, with 15 bases left between them. The CDR3 protein is CASSPPRGVEQYF. The CDR3 nucleotides are TGTGCCAGCAGTCCTCCCCGAGGGGTCGAGCAGTACTTC.

The chain combines TRBV6-1 with TRBJ1-1, with a weak D call TRBD1 (6 bases). CDR3 length: 14 residues. Germline lookup yields CDR1 MNHNS and CDR2 SASEGT. V dropped 5 bases and J dropped 1 base, with 11 bases sitting between them. The DNA of the CDR3 is TGTGCCAGCAGTTGGCAGGGGAGGAACACTGAAGCTTTCTTT. It is translated as CASSWQGRNTEAFF.

This clone has just a few counts. V gene TRBV28 combines with J gene TRBJ2-2; the match to TRBD2 covers 7 bases. Germline values: CDR1 MDHEN, CDR2 SYDVKM. The V segment lost 5 bases and the J segment 1 base; nucleotides outside the gene matches: 1. CDR3 length: 14 amino acids. The CDR3 DNA is TGTGCCAGCAGTCAGCGGGGGAACACCGGGGAGCTGTTTTTT. It is translated as CASSQRGNTGELFF.